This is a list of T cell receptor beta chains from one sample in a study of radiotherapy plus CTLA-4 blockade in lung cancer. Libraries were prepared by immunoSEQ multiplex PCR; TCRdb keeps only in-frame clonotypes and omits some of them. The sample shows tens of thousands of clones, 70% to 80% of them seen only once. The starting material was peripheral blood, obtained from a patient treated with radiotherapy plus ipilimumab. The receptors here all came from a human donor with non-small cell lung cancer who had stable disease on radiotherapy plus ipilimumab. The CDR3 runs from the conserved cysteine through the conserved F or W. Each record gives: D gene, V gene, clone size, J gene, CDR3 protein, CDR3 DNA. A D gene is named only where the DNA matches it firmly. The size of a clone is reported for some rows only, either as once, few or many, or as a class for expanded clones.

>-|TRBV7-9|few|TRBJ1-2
CARSFPPSNRVFYGYTF
TGTGCCAGAAGCTTCCCCCCGTCTAACAGGGTTTTCTATGGCTACACCTTC
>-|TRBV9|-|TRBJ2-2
CASSTDSRRELFF
TGTGCCAGCAGCACCGACTCCCGGAGGGAGCTGTTTTTT
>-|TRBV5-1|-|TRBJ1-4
CASSLGSGITNEKLFF
TGCGCCAGCAGCTTAGGGTCGGGTATCACTAATGAAAAACTGTTTTTT
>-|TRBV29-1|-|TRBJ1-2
CSVTFTGSGYTF
TGCAGCGTTACCTTCACAGGGTCTGGCTACACCTTC
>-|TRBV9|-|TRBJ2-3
CASSVLPNALTQYF
TGTGCCAGCAGCGTATTACCCAACGCCCTGACGCAGTATTTT
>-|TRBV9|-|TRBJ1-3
CASSPTYRMSGNTIYF
TGTGCCAGCAGCCCCACTTATCGCATGTCTGGAAACACCATATATTTT
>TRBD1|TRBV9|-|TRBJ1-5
CASSVGGDSYNQPQHF
TGTGCCAGCAGCGTAGGGGGGGACAGCTACAATCAGCCCCAGCATTTT
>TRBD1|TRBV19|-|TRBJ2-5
CASSMGTVGVEKTQYF
TGTGCCAGTAGTATGGGGACAGTCGGAGTCGAAAAGACCCAGTACTTC
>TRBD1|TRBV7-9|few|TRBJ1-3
CASSPRQGVGYTIYF
TGTGCCAGCAGCCCTCGACAGGGCGTAGGATACACCATATATTTT
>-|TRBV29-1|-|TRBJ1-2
CSSEENYGYTF
TGCAGCTCCGAGGAGAACTATGGCTACACCTTC
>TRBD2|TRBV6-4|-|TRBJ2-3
CASSGLAGANTDTQYF
TGTGCCAGCAGTGGACTAGCGGGGGCCAACACAGATACGCAGTATTTT
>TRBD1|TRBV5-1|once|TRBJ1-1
CASSLPGQGRRTEAFF
TGCGCCAGCAGCCTCCCGGGACAGGGGAGGAGAACTGAAGCTTTCTTT
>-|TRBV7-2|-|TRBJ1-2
CASSRPGRDYGYTF
TGTGCCAGCAGCCGCCCCGGGAGAGACTATGGCTACACCTTC
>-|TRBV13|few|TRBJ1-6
CASSSLVQGINNSPLHF
TGTGCCAGCAGCTCACTCGTGCAGGGGATTAATAACTCACCCCTCCACTTT
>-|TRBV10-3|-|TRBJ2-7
CAITQEESSYEQYF
TGTGCCATCACCCAGGAGGAAAGCTCCTACGAGCAGTACTTC
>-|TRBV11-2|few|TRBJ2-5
CASSHERGSQYF
TGTGCCAGCAGCCATGAACGGGGTAGCCAGTACTTC
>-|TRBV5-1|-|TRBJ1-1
CASSLVGENTEAFF
TGCGCCAGCAGCTTGGTAGGGGAGAACACTGAAGCTTTCTTT
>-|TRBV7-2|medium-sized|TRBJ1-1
CASSLGGLKTEAFF
TGTGCCAGCAGCTTAGGGGGGCTAAAAACTGAAGCTTTCTTT
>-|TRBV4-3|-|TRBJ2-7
CASSQEQTGPVSYEQYF
TGCGCCAGCAGCCAAGAACAAACAGGGCCGGTATCCTACGAGCAGTACTTC
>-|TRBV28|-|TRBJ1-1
CASSLSGGNTEAFF
TGTGCCAGCAGTTTATCCGGGGGGAACACTGAAGCTTTCTTT
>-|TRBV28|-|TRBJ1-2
CASSQDSPGYTF
TGTGCCAGCAGTCAGGACAGCCCTGGCTACACCTTC
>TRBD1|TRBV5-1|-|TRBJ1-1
CASSSRTGGSEAFF
TGCGCCAGCAGCTCTCGGACAGGGGGCTCTGAAGCTTTCTTT
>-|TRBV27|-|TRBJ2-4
CASSFPGNIQYF
TGTGCCAGCAGTTTCCCGGGAAACATTCAGTACTTC
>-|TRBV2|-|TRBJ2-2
CASKIQPWAGELFF
TGTGCCAGCAAGATACAGCCCTGGGCCGGGGAGCTGTTTTTT
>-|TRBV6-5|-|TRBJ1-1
CASSYSSQAAEAFF
TGTGCCAGCAGTTACTCGTCTCAAGCCGCTGAAGCTTTCTTT
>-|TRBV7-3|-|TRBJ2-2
CASRINQGTGELFF
TGTGCCAGCAGGATAAATCAGGGCACCGGGGAGCTGTTTTTT
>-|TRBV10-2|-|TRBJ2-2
CASSGQKRDTGELFF
TGCGCCAGCAGTGGACAGAAGAGAGACACCGGGGAGCTGTTTTTT
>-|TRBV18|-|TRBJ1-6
CASSPIRIGTDNSPLHF
TGTGCCAGCTCACCAATAAGAATAGGGACGGACAATTCACCCCTTCACTTT
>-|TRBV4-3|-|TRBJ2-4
CASSQESGRVFDIQYF
TGCGCCAGCAGCCAAGAATCGGGCAGGGTATTCGACATTCAGTACTTC
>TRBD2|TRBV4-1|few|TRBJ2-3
CASSQDPSGAQTDTQYF
TGCGCCAGCAGCCAGGACCCTAGCGGGGCACAAACAGATACGCAGTATTTT
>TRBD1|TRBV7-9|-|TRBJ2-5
CASSPYTGAGKETQYF
TGTGCCAGTAGCCCGTACACAGGGGCCGGAAAAGAGACCCAGTACTTC
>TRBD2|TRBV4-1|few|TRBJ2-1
CASSQDRLRGAINEQFF
TGCGCCAGCAGCCAAGATCGGTTGCGGGGGGCTATTAATGAGCAGTTCTTC
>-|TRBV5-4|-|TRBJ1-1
CASSSGEFGTEAFF
TGTGCCAGCAGCTCGGGGGAGTTTGGGACTGAAGCTTTCTTT
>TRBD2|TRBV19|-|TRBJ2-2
CASSHPAGRTNTGELFF
TGTGCCAGTAGCCACCCGGCCGGGAGGACGAACACCGGGGAGCTGTTTTTT
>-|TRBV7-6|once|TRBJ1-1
CASSLSPTARFDTEAFF
TGTGCCAGCAGCTTAAGTCCAACGGCCCGGTTCGACACTGAAGCTTTCTTT
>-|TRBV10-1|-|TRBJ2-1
CASRPGGNYNEQFF
TGCGCCAGCAGGCCCGGGGGCAACTACAATGAGCAGTTCTTC
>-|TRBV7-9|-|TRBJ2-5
CASRPTGLGETQYF
TGTGCCAGCAGACCAACAGGGCTGGGAGAGACCCAGTACTTC
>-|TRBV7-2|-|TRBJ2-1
CASSLDGGLYNEQFF
TGTGCCAGCAGCCTGGACGGGGGGCTTTACAATGAGCAGTTCTTC
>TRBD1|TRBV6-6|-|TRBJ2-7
CASSPGTALYEQYF
TGTGCCAGCAGCCCCGGGACAGCCCTCTACGAGCAGTACTTC
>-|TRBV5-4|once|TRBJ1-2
CASSLSVVRDYGYTF
TGTGCCAGCAGCTTGAGTGTAGTCAGGGACTATGGCTACACCTTC
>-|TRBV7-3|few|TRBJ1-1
CASSSSGALGTEAFF
TGTGCCAGCAGCTCCTCAGGCGCCTTGGGCACTGAAGCTTTCTTT
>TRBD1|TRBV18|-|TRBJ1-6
CASSPVKGADSPLHF
TGTGCCAGCTCACCAGTGAAGGGGGCCGATTCACCCCTCCACTTT
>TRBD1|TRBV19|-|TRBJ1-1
CASSPLQGRTEAFF
TGTGCCAGTAGTCCTCTACAGGGGAGAACTGAAGCTTTCTTT
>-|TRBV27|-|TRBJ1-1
CASSLSGRKGAFF
TGTGCCAGCAGTTTATCGGGACGTAAGGGAGCTTTCTTT
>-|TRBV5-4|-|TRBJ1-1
CASSLDLSGAGTEAFF
TGTGCCAGCAGCTTGGATCTGTCGGGGGCAGGGACTGAAGCTTTCTTT
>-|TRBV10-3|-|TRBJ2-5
CAISETARGATQYF
TGTGCCATCAGTGAGACGGCGAGGGGGGCGACCCAGTACTTC
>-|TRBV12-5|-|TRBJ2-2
CASGQPNTGELFF
TGTGCTAGCGGACAGCCAAACACCGGGGAGCTGTTTTTT
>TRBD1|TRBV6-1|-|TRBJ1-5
CASSASVQGTQPQHF
TGTGCCAGCAGCGCCAGCGTACAGGGGACCCAGCCCCAGCATTTT
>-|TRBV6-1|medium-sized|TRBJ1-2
CASSEAGSQGYGYTF
TGTGCCAGCAGTGAAGCGGGCAGCCAGGGCTATGGCTACACCTTC
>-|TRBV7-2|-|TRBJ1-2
CASSLYDSPRWDGYTF
TGTGCCAGCAGCTTATACGACAGTCCCCGGTGGGATGGCTACACCTTC
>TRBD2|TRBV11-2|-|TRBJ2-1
CASSSVGTSGGKGQFF
TGTGCCAGCAGTTCGGTCGGGACTAGCGGGGGAAAGGGGCAGTTCTTC
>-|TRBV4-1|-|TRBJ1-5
CASSGGISIGQPQHF
TGCGCCAGCAGCGGAGGGATCAGTATAGGTCAGCCCCAGCATTTT
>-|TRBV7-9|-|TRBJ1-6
CASSQLPPRTVDNSPLHF
TGTGCCAGCAGCCAACTCCCCCCTCGGACGGTCGATAATTCACCCCTCCACTTT
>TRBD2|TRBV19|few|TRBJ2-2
CASKDSGGASYTGELFF
TGTGCCAGTAAGGATAGCGGGGGGGCATCGTACACCGGGGAGCTGTTTTTT